The clone carrying this TCR beta chain was picked up many times. Its matching antigen is unknown. TCRdb called the reads again in MiXCR, with one record for every CDR3 protein. In the table there are some 130,000 distinct CDR3 sequences, about 32% of which are singletons. This entry is derived from a study of T cell repertoires in cytomegalovirus infection. The CDR3 spans 14 residues. Looked up from germline, CDR1 is MNHEY and CDR2 is SMNVEV (reference sequence). V shed 3 bases, J shed 5 bases, and the junction held 5 bases outside the gene matches. The sequencing here drew on CD8+ T cells from cultured PBMCs, taken from culture after CMV antigen stimulation. The rearrangement links TRBV27 to TRBJ1-1; 8 nucleotides align to TRBD1. The source is a human donor in good health (CMV status not recorded). Some clones in this sample may be carry-over from other donors' samples. This CDR3 is CASSLDRAWTEAFF. CDR3 DNA sequence: TGTGCCAGCAGTTTGGACAGGGCTTGGACTGAAGCTTTCTTT.